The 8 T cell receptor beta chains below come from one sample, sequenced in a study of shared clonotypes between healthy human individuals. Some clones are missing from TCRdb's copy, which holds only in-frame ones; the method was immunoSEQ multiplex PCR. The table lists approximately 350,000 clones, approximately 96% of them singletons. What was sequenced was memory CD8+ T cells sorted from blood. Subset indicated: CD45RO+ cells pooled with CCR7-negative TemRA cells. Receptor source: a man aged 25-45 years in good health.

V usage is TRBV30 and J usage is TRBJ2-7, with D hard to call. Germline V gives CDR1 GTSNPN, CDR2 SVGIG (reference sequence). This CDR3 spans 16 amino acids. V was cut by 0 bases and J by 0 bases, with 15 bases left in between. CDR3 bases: TGTGCCTGGAGTGTTCACCTCCCGCGAAGCTCCTACGAGCAGTACTTC. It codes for CAWSVHLPRSSYEQYF.

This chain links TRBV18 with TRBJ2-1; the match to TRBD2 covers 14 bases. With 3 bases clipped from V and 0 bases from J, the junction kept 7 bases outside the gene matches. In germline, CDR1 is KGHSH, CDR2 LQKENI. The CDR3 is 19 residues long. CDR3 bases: TGTGCCAGCTCACCCGGACTAGCGGGAGGAATGAGCTCCTACAATGAGCAGTTCTTC. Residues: CASSPGLAGGMSSYNEQFF. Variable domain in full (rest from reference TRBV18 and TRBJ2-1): NAGVMQNPRHLVRRRGQEARLRCSPMKGHSHVYWYRQLPEEGLKFMVYLQKENIIDESGMPKERFSAEFPKEGPSILRIQQVVRGDSAAYFCASSPGLAGGMSSYNEQFFGPGTRLTVL.

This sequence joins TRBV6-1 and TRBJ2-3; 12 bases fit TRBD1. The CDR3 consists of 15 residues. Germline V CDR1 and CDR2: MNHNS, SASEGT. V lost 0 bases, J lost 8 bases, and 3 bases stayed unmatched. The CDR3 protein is CASSEAGQGAGTQYF. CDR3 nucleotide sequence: TGTGCCAGCAGTGAAGCGGGACAGGGGGCAGGTACGCAGTATTTT.

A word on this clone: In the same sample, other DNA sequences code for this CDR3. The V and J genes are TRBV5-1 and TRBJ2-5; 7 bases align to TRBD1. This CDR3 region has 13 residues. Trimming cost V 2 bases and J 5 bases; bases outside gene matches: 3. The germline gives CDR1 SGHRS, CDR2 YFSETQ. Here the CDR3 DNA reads TGCGCCAGCAGCTTAGGGGGCGGGGAGACCCAGTACTTC. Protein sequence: CASSLGGGETQYF.

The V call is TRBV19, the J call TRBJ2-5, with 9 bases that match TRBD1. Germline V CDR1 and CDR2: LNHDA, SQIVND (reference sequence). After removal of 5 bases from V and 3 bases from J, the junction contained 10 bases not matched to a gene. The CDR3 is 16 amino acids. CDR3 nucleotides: TGTGCCAGTAGTCCAAAATTCCGGGACAGGGAAGAGACCCAGTACTTC. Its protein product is CASSPKFRDREETQYF.

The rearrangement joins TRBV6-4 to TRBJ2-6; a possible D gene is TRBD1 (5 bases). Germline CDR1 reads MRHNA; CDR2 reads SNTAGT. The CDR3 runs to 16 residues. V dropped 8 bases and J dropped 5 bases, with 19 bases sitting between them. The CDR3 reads CASVRTRQSRANVLTF. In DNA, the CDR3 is TGTGCCAGCGTGAGGACACGACAAAGTCGGGCCAACGTCCTGACTTTC.

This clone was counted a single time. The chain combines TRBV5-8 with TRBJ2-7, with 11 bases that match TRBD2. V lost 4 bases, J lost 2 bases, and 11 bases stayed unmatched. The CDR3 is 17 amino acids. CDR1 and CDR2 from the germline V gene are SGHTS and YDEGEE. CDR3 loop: CASSPWALAGGAYEQYF. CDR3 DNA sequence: TGTGCCAGCAGCCCCTGGGCGTTAGCGGGAGGGGCCTACGAGCAGTACTTC.

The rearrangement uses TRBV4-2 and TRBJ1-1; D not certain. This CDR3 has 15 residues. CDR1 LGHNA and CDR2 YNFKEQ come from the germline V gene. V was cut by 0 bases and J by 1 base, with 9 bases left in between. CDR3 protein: CASSQDYPGNTEAFF. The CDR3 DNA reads TGTGCCAGCAGCCAAGATTATCCAGGGAACACTGAAGCTTTCTTT.